Listed below are T cell receptor beta chains from one sample, sequenced in a study of blood T cell repertoires in COVID-19. The data were produced by immunoSEQ multiplex PCR, yet TCRdb's version contains in-frame clones alone and is incomplete. Of 40,000 or so clones listed, about nine tenths were seen once; the top ten hold 20% to 25%. The sample consisted of peripheral blood. These receptors originate from a middle-aged man with active COVID-19. CDR3s include the opening cysteine and the closing phenylalanine or tryptophan. The order of the fields is D gene, clone size, J gene, V gene, CDR3 protein, CDR3 DNA. D genes are given only for firm matches. Clone size is given for some rows only: seen once, a few or many times, or a class if the clone is expanded.

d_gene: TRBD1
abundance: -
j_gene: TRBJ2-2
v_gene: TRBV11-3
CDR3aa: CASSKGQGTRELFF
CDR3nt: TGTGCCAGCAGCAAAGGACAGGGGACGCGGGAGCTGTTTTTT

d_gene: -
abundance: -
j_gene: TRBJ1-1
v_gene: TRBV7-2
CDR3aa: CASSSTARAAEAFF
CDR3nt: TGTGCCAGCAGCTCGACAGCCCGGGCGGCTGAAGCTTTCTTT

d_gene: TRBD2
abundance: -
j_gene: TRBJ2-2
v_gene: TRBV27
CDR3aa: CASMGVAGTENTGELFF
CDR3nt: TGTGCCAGCATGGGTGTAGCGGGAACGGAAAACACCGGGGAGCTGTTTTTT

d_gene: -
abundance: -
j_gene: TRBJ1-3
v_gene: TRBV18
CDR3aa: CASSPGASSGNTIYF
CDR3nt: TGTGCCAGCTCACCAGGGGCGAGCTCTGGAAACACCATATATTTT

d_gene: TRBD2
abundance: once
j_gene: TRBJ2-7
v_gene: TRBV28
CDR3aa: CASSLWREVERYEQYF
CDR3nt: TGTGCCAGCAGTTTATGGCGGGAGGTGGAGCGGTACGAGCAGTACTTC

d_gene: -
abundance: -
j_gene: TRBJ2-1
v_gene: TRBV19
CDR3aa: CASSIRYNEQFF
CDR3nt: TGTGCCAGTAGTATCCGTTACAATGAGCAGTTCTTC

d_gene: -
abundance: -
j_gene: TRBJ1-1
v_gene: TRBV4-1
CDR3aa: CASSAGGANTEAFF
CDR3nt: TGCGCCAGCAGCGCCGGGGGAGCGAACACTGAAGCTTTCTTT

d_gene: -
abundance: -
j_gene: TRBJ2-2
v_gene: TRBV27
CDR3aa: CASSFGGANTGELFF
CDR3nt: TGTGCCAGCAGTTTTGGGGGCGCGAACACCGGGGAGCTGTTTTTT

d_gene: -
abundance: -
j_gene: TRBJ2-7
v_gene: TRBV4-1
CDR3aa: CASSRDIASEQYF
CDR3nt: TGCGCCAGCAGCCGGGACATCGCTTCCGAGCAGTACTTC

d_gene: TRBD1
abundance: -
j_gene: TRBJ1-1
v_gene: TRBV7-9
CDR3aa: CASSWTGAGEAFF
CDR3nt: TGTGCCAGCTCATGGACAGGGGCAGGGGAAGCTTTCTTT

d_gene: -
abundance: -
j_gene: TRBJ2-7
v_gene: TRBV30
CDR3aa: CAWSFREVYEQYF
CDR3nt: TGTGCCTGGAGTTTCCGTGAGGTCTACGAGCAGTACTTC

d_gene: -
abundance: -
j_gene: TRBJ1-1
v_gene: TRBV5-4
CDR3aa: CASSLGGGTEAFF
CDR3nt: TGTGCCAGCAGTTTGGGGGGGGGAACTGAAGCTTTCTTT

d_gene: TRBD2
abundance: -
j_gene: TRBJ2-2
v_gene: TRBV19
CDR3aa: CASKSREEGGELFF
CDR3nt: TGTGCCAGTAAATCGCGGGAGGAGGGGGGGGAGCTGTTTTTT

d_gene: TRBD2
abundance: -
j_gene: TRBJ2-5
v_gene: TRBV3-1/TRBV3-2
CDR3aa: CASSSPTSNPLAGAETQYF
CDR3nt: TGTGCCAGCAGCTCTCCCACCTCTAACCCTCTAGCGGGGGCAGAGACCCAGTACTTC

d_gene: TRBD1
abundance: -
j_gene: TRBJ1-2
v_gene: TRBV11-2
CDR3aa: CASSHRQGPNYGYTF
CDR3nt: TGTGCCAGCAGCCATCGACAGGGGCCTAACTATGGCTACACCTTC

d_gene: TRBD2
abundance: -
j_gene: TRBJ2-7
v_gene: TRBV9
CDR3aa: CASSVEGLGEQYF
CDR3nt: TGTGCCAGCAGCGTAGAGGGACTAGGCGAGCAGTACTTC

d_gene: -
abundance: -
j_gene: TRBJ2-5
v_gene: TRBV29-1
CDR3aa: CSVVPSGETQYF
CDR3nt: TGCAGCGTTGTCCCTAGTGGAGAGACCCAGTACTTC

d_gene: -
abundance: -
j_gene: TRBJ1-5
v_gene: TRBV28
CDR3aa: CASSFRGYSNQPQHF
CDR3nt: TGTGCCAGCAGTTTCAGAGGGTATAGCAATCAGCCCCAGCATTTT

d_gene: -
abundance: -
j_gene: TRBJ2-2
v_gene: TRBV12-3/TRBV12-4
CDR3aa: CASSLRRIGLFF
CDR3nt: TGTGCCAGCAGTTTGCGAAGAATTGGGCTGTTTTTT

d_gene: -
abundance: -
j_gene: TRBJ2-7
v_gene: TRBV30
CDR3aa: CAWSVGHTYEQYF
CDR3nt: TGTGCCTGGAGTGTAGGACACACCTACGAGCAGTACTTC

d_gene: TRBD2
abundance: -
j_gene: TRBJ2-7
v_gene: TRBV12-3/TRBV12-4
CDR3aa: CASKLREGYEQYF
CDR3nt: TGTGCCAGCAAATTGCGGGAGGGATACGAGCAGTACTTC

d_gene: -
abundance: -
j_gene: TRBJ2-7
v_gene: TRBV28
CDR3aa: CASSSSGGGSSYEQYF
CDR3nt: TGTGCCAGCAGCTCCTCAGGCGGTGGGAGCTCCTACGAGCAGTACTTC

d_gene: -
abundance: -
j_gene: TRBJ1-3
v_gene: TRBV25-1
CDR3aa: CASTLGNTIYF
CDR3nt: TGTGCCAGCACTCTTGGAAACACCATATATTTT

d_gene: -
abundance: -
j_gene: TRBJ1-1
v_gene: TRBV28
CDR3aa: CASSSTGYSFF
CDR3nt: TGTGCCAGCAGTTCAACAGGGTATTCTTTCTTT

d_gene: TRBD2
abundance: -
j_gene: TRBJ2-1
v_gene: TRBV11-2
CDR3aa: CASSRILADQFF
CDR3nt: TGTGCCAGCAGCCGAATTCTAGCGGATCAGTTCTTC

d_gene: -
abundance: -
j_gene: TRBJ2-7
v_gene: TRBV4-2
CDR3aa: CASSHADRESYEQYF
CDR3nt: TGTGCCAGCAGTCATGCTGATCGGGAGAGCTACGAGCAGTACTTC

d_gene: -
abundance: -
j_gene: TRBJ2-1
v_gene: TRBV27
CDR3aa: CASSLSGSYNEQFF
CDR3nt: TGTGCCAGCAGTTTGTCGGGGTCCTACAATGAGCAGTTCTTC

d_gene: TRBD2
abundance: -
j_gene: TRBJ2-7
v_gene: TRBV27
CDR3aa: CASSLDSGLAGVREQYF
CDR3nt: TGTGCCAGCAGTTTAGATTCCGGACTAGCGGGAGTTCGGGAGCAGTACTTC

d_gene: -
abundance: -
j_gene: TRBJ1-1
v_gene: TRBV5-4
CDR3aa: CASSLPRGEAFF
CDR3nt: TGTGCCAGCAGCCTGCCTCGGGGGGAAGCTTTCTTT

d_gene: -
abundance: -
j_gene: TRBJ2-1
v_gene: TRBV5-6
CDR3aa: CASSLANLLVNEQFF
CDR3nt: TGTGCCAGCAGCTTGGCGAATCTGCTAGTCAATGAGCAGTTCTTC

d_gene: -
abundance: -
j_gene: TRBJ2-6
v_gene: TRBV10-3
CDR3aa: CAISEGFQGSGANVLTF
CDR3nt: TGTGCCATCAGTGAAGGGTTCCAGGGCTCTGGGGCCAACGTCCTGACTTTC

d_gene: -
abundance: -
j_gene: TRBJ2-5
v_gene: TRBV4-2
CDR3aa: CASSQDSPRGQETQYF
CDR3nt: TGTGCCAGCAGCCAAGACTCGCCTCGCGGTCAAGAGACCCAGTACTTC

d_gene: -
abundance: -
j_gene: TRBJ2-1
v_gene: TRBV19
CDR3aa: CASRPPDWDNEQFF
CDR3nt: TGTGCCAGTAGACCTCCGGACTGGGACAATGAGCAGTTCTTC

d_gene: -
abundance: -
j_gene: TRBJ2-5
v_gene: TRBV27
CDR3aa: CASSLLGVGETQYF
CDR3nt: TGTGCCAGCAGTTTACTCGGGGTTGGAGAGACCCAGTACTTC

d_gene: TRBD2
abundance: once
j_gene: TRBJ2-4
v_gene: TRBV10-3
CDR3aa: CAISEETSGSRVVKNIQYF
CDR3nt: TGTGCCATCAGTGAGGAGACTAGCGGGAGTAGGGTGGTCAAAAACATTCAGTACTTC

d_gene: -
abundance: -
j_gene: TRBJ2-3
v_gene: TRBV7-9
CDR3aa: CASSLSRGVTQYF
CDR3nt: TGTGCCAGCAGCTTAAGCAGGGGTGTTACGCAGTATTTT

d_gene: -
abundance: -
j_gene: TRBJ1-3
v_gene: TRBV7-2
CDR3aa: CASSLEPLTSGNTIYF
CDR3nt: TGTGCCAGCAGCTTAGAACCGCTTACATCTGGAAACACCATATATTTT

d_gene: -
abundance: -
j_gene: TRBJ2-1
v_gene: TRBV29-1
CDR3aa: CSVEGPSEQFF
CDR3nt: TGCAGCGTTGAAGGGCCTTCCGAGCAGTTCTTC

d_gene: -
abundance: -
j_gene: TRBJ2-7
v_gene: TRBV28
CDR3aa: CASRRPGTEGEQYF
CDR3nt: TGTGCCAGCAGGCGTCCAGGCACCGAGGGCGAGCAGTACTTC

d_gene: TRBD2
abundance: few
j_gene: TRBJ2-1
v_gene: TRBV6-2/TRBV6-3
CDR3aa: CASSSGLAGGNEQFF
CDR3nt: TGTGCCAGCAGTTCGGGACTAGCGGGGGGCAATGAGCAGTTCTTC

d_gene: TRBD2
abundance: -
j_gene: TRBJ2-1
v_gene: TRBV4-3
CDR3aa: CASSQGTASGSYNEQFF
CDR3nt: TGCGCCAGCAGCCAAGGGACAGCTAGCGGGAGCTACAATGAGCAGTTCTTC

d_gene: -
abundance: few
j_gene: TRBJ1-6
v_gene: TRBV6-1
CDR3aa: CASSEAQGLSPLHF
CDR3nt: TGTGCCAGCAGTGAAGCGCAGGGGTTGTCACCCCTCCACTTT